These T cell receptor beta chains were read from a single sample in a study of T-cell memory formation after mild COVID-19. TCRdb reprocessed the 5' RACE reads via MiXCR and lists one record per CDR3 protein. Counted here are more than 450,000 distinct CDR3 sequences, roughly 18% occurring once; the ten biggest clones make up approximately 12%. Sequencing was carried out using PBMCs or a T cell subset sorted from them (not recorded which). The source is an adult woman who had mild COVID-19 (a few samples of this study predate the infection). Cell type and time point are not known. Both conserved end residues are part of each CDR3. A D gene is named only where the DNA matches it firmly. A clone size is listed for some rows: how often the clone was seen (once, few, many), or a class if it is expanded.

j_gene: TRBJ1-5; v_gene: TRBV6-5; d_gene: NA; abundance: NA; CDR3aa: CASSYFADSNQPQHF; CDR3nt: TGTGCCAGCAGTTACTTCGCCGATAGCAATCAGCCCCAGCATTTT
j_gene: TRBJ2-7; v_gene: TRBV4-1; d_gene: NA; abundance: many; CDR3aa: CASSQERAYEQYF; CDR3nt: TGCGCCAGCAGCCAAGAGAGGGCCTACGAGCAGTACTTC
j_gene: TRBJ1-2; v_gene: TRBV4-2; d_gene: NA; abundance: NA; CDR3aa: CASSQGGIDGYTF; CDR3nt: TGTGCCAGCAGCCAAGGGGGAATTGATGGCTACACCTTC
j_gene: TRBJ1-1; v_gene: TRBV7-9; d_gene: NA; abundance: few; CDR3aa: CASSLATADTEAFF; CDR3nt: TGTGCCAGCAGCTTAGCGACAGCAGACACTGAAGCTTTCTTT
j_gene: TRBJ2-1; v_gene: TRBV20-1; d_gene: NA; abundance: NA; CDR3aa: CSARNLEAAPYYNEQFF; CDR3nt: TGCAGTGCTAGGAATCTAGAGGCCGCCCCCTACTACAATGAGCAGTTCTTC
j_gene: TRBJ2-3; v_gene: TRBV24-1; d_gene: NA; abundance: NA; CDR3aa: CATRAVGEDTQYF; CDR3nt: TGTGCCACCAGGGCAGTTGGTGAAGATACGCAGTATTTT
j_gene: TRBJ2-1; v_gene: TRBV12-3/TRBV12-4; d_gene: NA; abundance: NA; CDR3aa: CASSPLWPGTEFF; CDR3nt: TGTGCCAGCAGTCCACTCTGGCCGGGAACCGAGTTCTTC
j_gene: TRBJ1-1; v_gene: TRBV6-1; d_gene: NA; abundance: NA; CDR3aa: CASSEGAPGNTEAFF; CDR3nt: TGTGCCAGCAGTGAAGGGGCACCGGGGAACACTGAAGCTTTCTTT
j_gene: TRBJ2-7; v_gene: TRBV4-3; d_gene: NA; abundance: NA; CDR3aa: CASSPFPGSYEQYF; CDR3nt: TGCGCCAGCAGCCCCTTCCCCGGTTCCTACGAGCAGTACTTC
j_gene: TRBJ2-1; v_gene: TRBV12-3/TRBV12-4; d_gene: NA; abundance: NA; CDR3aa: CASTNGEGPGQFF; CDR3nt: TGTGCCAGCACCAACGGAGAGGGTCCGGGTCAGTTCTTC
j_gene: TRBJ2-3; v_gene: TRBV29-1; d_gene: TRBD2; abundance: NA; CDR3aa: CSVGESGRGTQYF; CDR3nt: TGCAGCGTTGGGGAAAGCGGGAGGGGCACGCAGTATTTT
j_gene: TRBJ2-2; v_gene: TRBV12-3/TRBV12-4; d_gene: NA; abundance: NA; CDR3aa: CASSPGTTYTGELFF; CDR3nt: TGTGCCAGCAGTCCCGGGACAACCTACACCGGGGAGCTGTTTTTT
j_gene: TRBJ2-2; v_gene: TRBV15; d_gene: NA; abundance: NA; CDR3aa: CATSARGNTGELFF; CDR3nt: TGTGCCACCAGCGCACGCGGGAACACCGGGGAGCTGTTTTTT
j_gene: TRBJ1-2; v_gene: TRBV29-1; d_gene: NA; abundance: many; CDR3aa: CSTREGNYGYTF; CDR3nt: TGCAGTACCAGGGAGGGGAACTATGGCTACACCTTC
j_gene: TRBJ2-7; v_gene: TRBV7-9; d_gene: TRBD1; abundance: many; CDR3aa: CASQIGTGHYEQYF; CDR3nt: TGTGCCAGCCAAATTGGGACAGGGCACTACGAGCAGTACTTC
j_gene: TRBJ2-7; v_gene: TRBV6-5; d_gene: NA; abundance: many; CDR3aa: CASSKVHEQYF; CDR3nt: TGTGCCAGCAGTAAGGTCCACGAGCAGTACTTC
j_gene: TRBJ2-5; v_gene: TRBV24-1; d_gene: NA; abundance: few; CDR3aa: CATSDSPSRSPQETQYF; CDR3nt: TGTGCCACCAGTGATTCGCCTTCGAGGAGCCCACAAGAGACCCAGTACTTC
j_gene: TRBJ2-5; v_gene: TRBV7-2; d_gene: TRBD1; abundance: NA; CDR3aa: CASSTWTGRETQYF; CDR3nt: TGTGCCAGCAGCACCTGGACAGGGAGGGAGACCCAGTACTTC
j_gene: TRBJ2-1; v_gene: TRBV12-3/TRBV12-4; d_gene: NA; abundance: NA; CDR3aa: CASSFGGTGGFYNEQFF; CDR3nt: TGTGCCAGCAGTTTCGGAGGAACGGGGGGCTTCTACAATGAGCAGTTCTTC
j_gene: TRBJ2-2; v_gene: TRBV5-1; d_gene: NA; abundance: few; CDR3aa: CASSLDGDTGELFF; CDR3nt: TGCGCCAGCAGCTTGGACGGTGACACCGGGGAGCTGTTTTTT
j_gene: TRBJ2-1; v_gene: TRBV28; d_gene: NA; abundance: NA; CDR3aa: CASSSSITGEQFF; CDR3nt: TGTGCCAGCAGTTCTAGCATTACAGGGGAGCAGTTCTTC
j_gene: TRBJ2-3; v_gene: TRBV27; d_gene: NA; abundance: NA; CDR3aa: CASHDSDTQYF; CDR3nt: TGTGCCAGCCATGACTCCGATACGCAGTATTTT
j_gene: TRBJ2-3; v_gene: TRBV2; d_gene: NA; abundance: many; CDR3aa: CASRGTSTDTQYF; CDR3nt: TGTGCCAGCAGGGGGACTAGCACAGATACGCAGTATTTT
j_gene: TRBJ1-4; v_gene: TRBV4-1; d_gene: NA; abundance: few; CDR3aa: CASSQGHSGNEKLFF; CDR3nt: TGCGCCAGCAGCCAAGGACATTCCGGGAATGAAAAACTGTTTTTT
j_gene: TRBJ2-1; v_gene: TRBV5-6; d_gene: NA; abundance: NA; CDR3aa: CASSFKPHREPYNEQFF; CDR3nt: TGTGCCAGCAGCTTCAAGCCCCACAGGGAACCATACAATGAGCAGTTCTTC
j_gene: TRBJ2-5; v_gene: TRBV5-1; d_gene: NA; abundance: few; CDR3aa: CASSLGQLPSGETQYF; CDR3nt: TGCGCCAGCAGCTTGGGACAGCTCCCCTCAGGAGAGACCCAGTACTTC
j_gene: TRBJ2-5; v_gene: TRBV20-1; d_gene: NA; abundance: few; CDR3aa: CSASWAGYPQETQYF; CDR3nt: TGCAGTGCTAGTTGGGCGGGGTACCCCCAAGAGACCCAGTACTTC
j_gene: TRBJ2-2; v_gene: TRBV7-3; d_gene: NA; abundance: NA; CDR3aa: CASSLRRQGRAGELFF; CDR3nt: TGTGCCAGCAGCTTAAGGAGGCAGGGAAGGGCCGGGGAGCTGTTTTTT
j_gene: TRBJ2-1; v_gene: TRBV18; d_gene: TRBD1; abundance: NA; CDR3aa: CASSPSVNRGRNEQFF; CDR3nt: TGTGCCAGCTCACCGTCGGTGAACAGGGGGAGGAATGAGCAGTTCTTC
j_gene: TRBJ2-7; v_gene: TRBV5-1; d_gene: TRBD1; abundance: NA; CDR3aa: CASSRGQGGLDYEQYF; CDR3nt: TGCGCCAGCAGCAGGGGACAGGGCGGCCTGGACTACGAGCAGTACTTC
j_gene: TRBJ2-1; v_gene: TRBV11-2; d_gene: NA; abundance: NA; CDR3aa: CASSLRTTTDNEQFF; CDR3nt: TGTGCCAGCAGCTTAAGGACTACTACGGACAATGAGCAGTTCTTC
j_gene: TRBJ2-3; v_gene: TRBV7-2; d_gene: TRBD2; abundance: few; CDR3aa: CASSDSGGTDTQYF; CDR3nt: TGTGCCAGCTCAGATAGCGGGGGCACAGATACGCAGTATTTT
j_gene: TRBJ2-1; v_gene: TRBV6-2/TRBV6-3; d_gene: NA; abundance: NA; CDR3aa: CASSYSLRASDEQFF; CDR3nt: TGTGCCAGCAGTTACTCCCTCCGGGCGAGCGATGAGCAGTTCTTC
j_gene: TRBJ2-3; v_gene: TRBV7-6; d_gene: NA; abundance: few; CDR3aa: CASRDGRTGDTQYF; CDR3nt: TGTGCCAGCAGGGACGGTCGAACGGGAGATACGCAGTATTTT
j_gene: TRBJ1-4; v_gene: TRBV6-5; d_gene: NA; abundance: many; CDR3aa: CASSSTTNEKLFF; CDR3nt: TGTGCCAGCAGTTCAACAACTAATGAAAAACTGTTTTTT
j_gene: TRBJ2-1; v_gene: TRBV5-6; d_gene: NA; abundance: few; CDR3aa: CASSSGLASSYNEQFF; CDR3nt: TGTGCCAGCAGCTCCGGACTTGCGAGCTCCTACAATGAGCAGTTCTTC
j_gene: TRBJ2-3; v_gene: TRBV7-3; d_gene: TRBD2; abundance: few; CDR3aa: CVSSLTSGGGTDTQYF; CDR3nt: TGTGTCAGCAGCTTAACTAGCGGGGGCGGCACAGATACGCAGTATTTT
j_gene: TRBJ2-3; v_gene: TRBV20-1; d_gene: NA; abundance: NA; CDR3aa: CSARDQGGVPDTQYF; CDR3nt: TGCAGTGCTAGAGATCAGGGAGGAGTCCCAGATACGCAGTATTTT
j_gene: TRBJ1-1; v_gene: TRBV6-5; d_gene: NA; abundance: NA; CDR3aa: CASSRITNTEAFF; CDR3nt: TGTGCCAGCAGTCGAATCACGAACACTGAAGCTTTCTTT
j_gene: TRBJ2-1; v_gene: TRBV5-4; d_gene: NA; abundance: few; CDR3aa: CASSWTAHNEQFF; CDR3nt: TGTGCCAGCAGCTGGACAGCTCACAATGAGCAGTTCTTC
j_gene: TRBJ1-5; v_gene: TRBV3-1; d_gene: NA; abundance: few; CDR3aa: CASSQVVGQPQHF; CDR3nt: TGTGCCAGCAGCCAAGTAGTTGGTCAGCCCCAGCATTTT
j_gene: TRBJ1-1; v_gene: TRBV29-1; d_gene: NA; abundance: NA; CDR3aa: CSVLGAFF; CDR3nt: TGCAGCGTTCTTGGAGCTTTCTTT
j_gene: TRBJ2-7; v_gene: TRBV20-1; d_gene: TRBD1; abundance: few; CDR3aa: CSAPPDRAPYEQYF; CDR3nt: TGCAGTGCACCCCCGGACAGGGCCCCCTACGAGCAGTACTTC
j_gene: TRBJ1-6; v_gene: TRBV5-1; d_gene: NA; abundance: NA; CDR3aa: CASSLAAGPNSPLHF; CDR3nt: TGCGCCAGCAGCTTGGCAGCGGGACCTAATTCACCCCTCCACTTT
j_gene: TRBJ1-2; v_gene: TRBV6-5; d_gene: NA; abundance: few; CDR3aa: CASSYSEWGTRYGYTF; CDR3nt: TGTGCCAGCAGTTACTCTGAGTGGGGGACCCGTTATGGCTACACCTTC
j_gene: TRBJ2-5; v_gene: TRBV7-6; d_gene: TRBD2; abundance: NA; CDR3aa: CASSSGGTSGGKTQYF; CDR3nt: TGTGCCAGCAGCTCAGGAGGGACTAGCGGGGGAAAGACCCAGTACTTC
j_gene: TRBJ2-3; v_gene: TRBV24-1; d_gene: NA; abundance: NA; CDR3aa: CATTRGSLITDTQYF; CDR3nt: TGTGCCACCACCAGGGGTAGCCTAATCACAGATACGCAGTATTTT
j_gene: TRBJ2-2; v_gene: TRBV7-3; d_gene: NA; abundance: NA; CDR3aa: CASSSGANTGELFF; CDR3nt: TGTGCCAGCAGCTCCGGAGCGAACACCGGGGAGCTGTTTTTT
j_gene: TRBJ1-4; v_gene: TRBV4-3; d_gene: NA; abundance: few; CDR3aa: CASSQEYPGKNEKLFF; CDR3nt: TGCGCCAGCAGCCAAGAATATCCCGGGAAGAATGAAAAACTGTTTTTT
j_gene: TRBJ1-1; v_gene: TRBV5-4; d_gene: NA; abundance: few; CDR3aa: CASSLETGNTEAFF; CDR3nt: TGTGCCAGCAGCTTGGAAACAGGCAACACTGAAGCTTTCTTT
j_gene: TRBJ2-3; v_gene: TRBV24-1; d_gene: NA; abundance: NA; CDR3aa: CATSDLRADTQYF; CDR3nt: TGTGCCACCAGTGATTTGAGGGCAGATACGCAGTATTTT
j_gene: TRBJ1-1; v_gene: TRBV5-1; d_gene: NA; abundance: NA; CDR3aa: CASSLGLEAFF; CDR3nt: TGCGCCAGCAGCTTGGGACTAGAAGCTTTCTTT
j_gene: TRBJ2-3; v_gene: TRBV5-4; d_gene: NA; abundance: few; CDR3aa: CASSPPEGLGTDTQYF; CDR3nt: TGTGCCAGCAGCCCCCCAGAGGGGCTAGGCACAGATACGCAGTATTTT